Below are 26 T cell receptor beta chains sequenced from a single sample in a study of blood T cell repertoires in COVID-19. Sequenced by immunoSEQ multiplex PCR; TCRdb stores in-frame clones only, minus some. This table has about 110,000 clones, around four fifths appearing once. The sequenced sample was peripheral blood. The receptor source for this set is a woman between 65 and 79 years old with acute or convalescent COVID-19.

This chain connects TRBV11-2 to TRBJ1-3; TRBD1 matches 8 bases. Germline V gene lookup returns CDR1 SGHAT and CDR2 FQNNGV. The CDR3 covers 15 residues. V lost 5 bases and J lost 4; bases outside the gene matches: 7. The CDR3 bases are TGTGCCAGCAGCCTGACAGGGGAGCCCGGAAACACCATATATTTT. It translates to CASSLTGEPGNTIYF. Full variable domain (outside the CDR3, taken from reference TRBV11-2 and TRBJ1-3): EAGVAQSPRYKIIEKRQSVAFWCNPISGHATLYWYQQILGQGPKLLIQFQNNGVVDDSQLPKDRFSAERLKGVDSTLKIQPAKLEDSAVYLCASSLTGEPGNTIYFGEGSWLTVV.

V gene TRBV29-1 combines with J gene TRBJ1-1; D perhaps matches TRBD1 (5 bases). Trimming pared 6 bases from V and 6 bases from J, leaving 14 bases between. The CDR3 spans 12 residues. Germline lookup yields CDR1 SQVTM and CDR2 ANQGSEA. The CDR3 coding sequence is TGCAGCGTCCGTCGGGGGTACGCTGAAGCTTTCTTT. This codes for CSVRRGYAEAFF.

The chain couples TRBV28 to TRBJ1-2; D gene unclear. The ends were cut back, 7 bases at V and 7 bases at J, with 16 bases in the middle. The germline CDR1 and CDR2 sequences are MDHEN and SYDVKM. The CDR3 has 13 residues. The DNA of the CDR3 is TGTGCCAGCACCTCGCAGCCCGGAGTTGGCTACACCTTC. Protein: CASTSQPGVGYTF.

The V call is TRBV28, the J call TRBJ1-3; no clear D gene. V lost 7 bases and J lost 4, with 17 bases in between. Per germline, CDR1 MDHEN and CDR2 SYDVKM. The CDR3 has 15 residues. The CDR3 sequence: CASKPGVFDGNTIYF. The CDR3 bases are TGTGCCAGCAAACCCGGGGTGTTCGACGGAAACACCATATATTTT.

V and J are TRBV7-2 and TRBJ1-1; 11 nucleotides line up with TRBD1. Trimming at V came to 0 bases and at J to 5 bases, leaving 2 bases not matched to a gene. From germline, CDR1 is SGHTA and CDR2 FQGNSA. This CDR3 contains 15 residues. The CDR3 DNA follows: TGTGCCAGCAGCTTAGCGCGGGACAGGGGGACTGAAGCTTTCTTT. Protein sequence: CASSLARDRGTEAFF.

V usage is TRBV5-8 and J usage is TRBJ1-2, with a possible D match to TRBD1 (5 bases). The V gene's germline CDR1 is SGHTS and CDR2 YDEGEE. Between the trimmed V and J ends, which lost 2 bases and 7 bases, there was a span of 15 bases. The CDR3 consists of 14 residues. CDR3 amino acids: CASSFTGGARGYTF. CDR3 sequence (DNA): TGTGCCAGCAGCTTTACAGGAGGGGCGCGTGGCTACACCTTC.

The genes are TRBV5-5 and TRBJ1-1; weak D call: TRBD1 (5 bases). The V gene's germline CDR1 is SGHKS and CDR2 YYEKEE (reference sequence). The CDR3 has 15 amino acids. V gave up 4 bases and J gave up 5 bases, with 18 bases separating them. CDR3 bases: TGTGCCAGCAGCATGACGGACCTCCGGACAACTGAAGCTTTCTTT. The encoded protein is CASSMTDLRTTEAFF.

The rearrangement joins TRBV6-2 or TRBV6-3 to TRBJ2-2, with 7 bases aligning to TRBD2. Germline-derived CDR1 and CDR2 are MNHEY and SVGEGT. Losses at the gene ends were 2 bases for V and 0 bases for J; bases not matched to a gene: 3. There are 16 residues in the CDR3. Written as DNA, the CDR3 is TGTGCCAGCAGTTACGGGGGGGGTACGAACACCGGGGAGCTGTTTTTT. This gives the protein CASSYGGGTNTGELFF.

This chain links TRBV28 with TRBJ1-5; the D gene is possibly TRBD1 (6 bases). CDR1 is MDHEN, CDR2 SYDVKM, per germline. The V end lost 3 bases, the J end lost 6 bases, and 12 bases lay between the germline ends. CDR3 length: 14 residues. CDR3 loop: CASSLGGGGQPQHF. The CDR3 nucleotides are TGTGCCAGCAGTTTGGGAGGGGGAGGTCAGCCCCAGCATTTT.

Concerning this clone itself: Mismatch with germline at one junction end may stem from a read error. V is TRBV7-7 and J is TRBJ1-1; maybe TRBD1 (6 bases). CDR3 length: 13 amino acids. Germline V CDR1 and CDR2: SSHAT, FNYEAQ (reference sequence). CDR3 sequence (DNA): TGTGCTAGCAGCTTAGTACCGACAGGCGAAGCTTTCTTT. Translated: CASSLVPTGEAFF. Full variable domain (outside the CDR3, taken from reference TRBV7-7 and TRBJ1-1): GAGVSQSPRYKVTKRGQDVTLRCDPISSHATLYWYQQALGQGPEFLTYFNYEAQPDKSGLPSDRFSAERPEGSISTLTIQRTEQRDSAMYRCASSLVPTGEAFFGQGTRLTVV.

The chain combines TRBV11-3 with TRBJ2-1; 15 bases are shared with TRBD2. Germline V gene lookup returns CDR1 SGHNT and CDR2 YENEEA. The ends lost 0 bases at V and 7 bases at J; junction bases unmatched: 10. This CDR3 has 19 residues. This chain's CDR3 is CASSLEGTSGGLQGNEQFF. CDR3 nucleotides: TGTGCCAGCAGCTTAGAGGGGACTAGCGGGGGGCTCCAGGGGAATGAGCAGTTCTTC.

This clone was seen a single time. V gene TRBV5-1 combines with J gene TRBJ2-3; 11 nucleotides agree with TRBD2. V shed 5 bases, J shed 2 bases, and the junction held 4 bases outside the gene matches. Germline CDR1 and CDR2: SGHRS and YFSETQ. CDR3 length: 15 amino acids. CDR3 loop: CASRLAGAFTDTQYF. In nucleotides, the CDR3 is TGCGCCAGCAGACTAGCGGGGGCCTTCACAGATACGCAGTATTTT. The full variable domain, rest sourced from reference TRBV5-1 and TRBJ2-3, is KAGVTQTPRYLIKTRGQQVTLSCSPISGHRSVSWYQQTPGQGLQFLFEYFSETQRNKGNFPGRFSGRQFSNSRSEMNVSTLELGDSALYLCASRLAGAFTDTQYFGPGTRLTVL.

The gene calls are TRBV28 and TRBJ1-1, with TRBD1 matching 7 bases. In germline, CDR1 is MDHEN, CDR2 SYDVKM. V was clipped by 6 bases and J by 4 bases; unmatched bases: 20. CDR3 size: 18 residues. The CDR3 sequence: CASSPLGTARGAGTEAFF. CDR3 DNA: TGTGCCAGCAGCCCGTTAGGGACAGCTCGAGGGGCCGGCACTGAAGCTTTCTTT.

This chain links TRBV7-2 with TRBJ1-2; 7 bases map to TRBD1. With 4 bases clipped from V and 1 base from J, the junction kept 9 bases outside the gene matches. The CDR3 is made up of 16 amino acids. CDR1 and CDR2 from the germline V gene are SGHTA and FQGNSA. The CDR3 loop reads CASSSPGDRLNYGYTF. The CDR3 DNA is TGTGCCAGCAGCTCACCGGGGGACAGACTTAACTATGGCTACACCTTC.

V usage is TRBV21-1 and J usage is TRBJ2-7; TRBD2, the table's D call, was not compared with the DNA. TRBV21-1 is a listed pseudogene. This CDR3 contains 13 residues. The CDR3 DNA follows: TGTGCCAGCAGCCCCCGCCGGAGTCTGTGGCAGTACGTC. Protein: CASSPRRSLWQYV.

The CDR3 protein is CASSPRETGGVGNTIYF. CDR3 nucleotides: TGCGCCAGCAGCCCCAGGGAAACAGGGGGCGTTGGAAACACCATATATTTT. The chain carries TRBV5-1 and TRBJ1-3, with 9 bases identical to TRBD1. Germline V lookup: CDR1 SGHRS, CDR2 YFSETQ. The ends lost 4 bases at V and 3 bases at J; junction bases unmatched: 11. The CDR3 covers 17 residues.

This clone was detected a few times. The rearrangement uses TRBV28 and TRBJ1-6; TRBD1 aligns across 9 bases. The V segment lost 6 bases and the J segment 9 bases; nucleotides outside the gene matches: 18. Germline CDR1 MDHEN, CDR2 SYDVKM. CDR3 length: 18 residues. In DNA, the CDR3 is TGTGCCAGCAGCAAATCCGGGACAGGGCTCTTCTGGAGTTCACCCCTCCACTTT. It encodes CASSKSGTGLFWSSPLHF.

The chain has TRBV7-2 and TRBJ1-2, with 9 positions matching TRBD1. CDR3 length equals 13 residues. The germline V gene has CDR1 SGHTA and CDR2 FQGNSA. Trimming at V came to 4 bases and at J to 8 bases, leaving 5 bases not matched to a gene. CDR3 sequence reads: CASSSGQGIGYTF. The CDR3 DNA reads TGTGCCAGCAGCTCGGGACAGGGAATAGGCTACACCTTC.

The J gene is TRBJ1-5, the V gene TRBV7-2; D not resolved. Trimming pared 0 bases from V and 5 bases from J, leaving 5 bases between. Germline V gene lookup returns CDR1 SGHTA and CDR2 FQGNSA. This CDR3 contains 13 residues. The CDR3 protein is CASSLASYQPQHF. Written as DNA, the CDR3 is TGTGCCAGCAGCTTAGCTTCCTATCAGCCCCAGCATTTT.

J is TRBJ2-4 and V is TRBV21-1; the D call TRBD1 from the table was never checked on the DNA. TRBV21-1 counts as a pseudogene. The CDR3 runs 18 residues. The CDR3 nucleotides read TGTGCCAGCAGCAAAGCGGGCCAGGGAAAGTGTGGCAAAAACATTCAGTACTTC. Its protein product is CASSKAGQGKCGKNIQYF.

There are a few counts of this clone. The chain employs TRBV7-2 and TRBJ1-1; D remains unclear. Trimming pared 3 bases from V and 0 bases from J, leaving 8 bases between. Germline CDR1 and CDR2: SGHTA and FQGNSA. CDR3 length equals 14 residues. The CDR3 is CASSLGRMNTEAFF. The DNA for the CDR3 is TGTGCCAGCAGCTTGGGCAGAATGAACACTGAAGCTTTCTTT.

The gene calls are TRBV19 and TRBJ2-2; unclear D gene. Germline V CDR1 and CDR2: LNHDA, SQIVND (reference sequence). This CDR3 is built from 15 residues. Trimming left V 4 bases short and J 1 base short, with 10 bases between. This chain's CDR3 is CASSNKILNTGELFF. DNA of the CDR3: TGTGCCAGTAGTAACAAAATCCTGAACACCGGGGAGCTGTTTTTT.

The gene calls are TRBV28 and TRBJ1-2; 8 bases are shared with TRBD1. Germline CDR1 MDHEN, CDR2 SYDVKM. This CDR3 has 15 residues. Losses at the gene ends were 4 bases for V and 7 bases for J; bases not matched to a gene: 11. CDR3 nucleotide sequence: TGTGCCAGCAGTTCCCCCCCACAGGGGGTAGGTGGCTACACCTTC. It specifies CASSSPPQGVGGYTF.

V and J are TRBV7-9 and TRBJ1-1, with D perhaps matching TRBD1 (6 bases). The CDR3 loop spans 14 amino acids. V gave up 6 bases and J gave up 1 base, with 12 bases separating them. Per the germline V gene, CDR1 is SEHNR and CDR2 is FQNEAQ (reference sequence). The CDR3: CASSSGGGNTEAFF. As DNA, the CDR3 is TGTGCCAGCAGTTCGGGAGGGGGGAACACTGAAGCTTTCTTT.

This chain links TRBV28 with TRBJ2-5; 7 nucleotides match TRBD1. The CDR3 is made up of 15 amino acids. With V trimmed by 6 bases and J by 1 base, 8 bases remained unmatched. Germline V gives CDR1 MDHEN, CDR2 SYDVKM. CDR3 in DNA: TGTGCCAGCAGAAGGGACAGTTCTTTCCAAGAGACCCAGTACTTC. Amino acids: CASRRDSSFQETQYF.

The rearrangement links TRBV9 to TRBJ1-1, with D maybe TRBD1 (6 bases). Germline V lookup: CDR1 SGDLS, CDR2 YYNGEE. V was cut by 0 bases and J by 4 bases, with 13 bases left in between. The CDR3 has 15 amino acids. CDR3 protein: CASSVDPNRVTEAFF. CDR3 coding DNA: TGTGCCAGCAGCGTAGATCCGAACAGGGTCACTGAAGCTTTCTTT.